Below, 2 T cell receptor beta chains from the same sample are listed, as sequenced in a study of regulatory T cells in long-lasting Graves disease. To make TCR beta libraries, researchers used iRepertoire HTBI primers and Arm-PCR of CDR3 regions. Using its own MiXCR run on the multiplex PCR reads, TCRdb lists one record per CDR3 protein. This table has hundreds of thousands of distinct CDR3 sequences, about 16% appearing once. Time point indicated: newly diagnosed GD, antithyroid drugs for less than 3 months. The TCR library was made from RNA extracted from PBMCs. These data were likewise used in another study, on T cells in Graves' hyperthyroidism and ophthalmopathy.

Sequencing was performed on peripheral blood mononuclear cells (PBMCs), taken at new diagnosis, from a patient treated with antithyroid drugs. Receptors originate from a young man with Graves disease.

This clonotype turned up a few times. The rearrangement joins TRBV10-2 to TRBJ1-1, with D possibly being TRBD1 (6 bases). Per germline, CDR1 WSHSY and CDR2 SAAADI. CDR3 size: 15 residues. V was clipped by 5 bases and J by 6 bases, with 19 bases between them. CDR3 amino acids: CASSHPGHRSAEAFF. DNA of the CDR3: TGCGCCAGCAGTCATCCGGGACACCGGTCTGCTGAAGCTTTCTTT.

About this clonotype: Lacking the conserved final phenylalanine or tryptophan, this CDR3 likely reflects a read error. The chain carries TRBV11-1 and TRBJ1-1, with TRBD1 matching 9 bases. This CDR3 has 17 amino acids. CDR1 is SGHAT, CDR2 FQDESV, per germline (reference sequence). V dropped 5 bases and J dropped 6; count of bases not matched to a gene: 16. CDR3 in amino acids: CASSPSPQGQGWAEAFS. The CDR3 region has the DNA TGTGCCAGCAGCCCCAGCCCCCAGGGACAGGGTTGGGCTGAAGCTTTCTCT.